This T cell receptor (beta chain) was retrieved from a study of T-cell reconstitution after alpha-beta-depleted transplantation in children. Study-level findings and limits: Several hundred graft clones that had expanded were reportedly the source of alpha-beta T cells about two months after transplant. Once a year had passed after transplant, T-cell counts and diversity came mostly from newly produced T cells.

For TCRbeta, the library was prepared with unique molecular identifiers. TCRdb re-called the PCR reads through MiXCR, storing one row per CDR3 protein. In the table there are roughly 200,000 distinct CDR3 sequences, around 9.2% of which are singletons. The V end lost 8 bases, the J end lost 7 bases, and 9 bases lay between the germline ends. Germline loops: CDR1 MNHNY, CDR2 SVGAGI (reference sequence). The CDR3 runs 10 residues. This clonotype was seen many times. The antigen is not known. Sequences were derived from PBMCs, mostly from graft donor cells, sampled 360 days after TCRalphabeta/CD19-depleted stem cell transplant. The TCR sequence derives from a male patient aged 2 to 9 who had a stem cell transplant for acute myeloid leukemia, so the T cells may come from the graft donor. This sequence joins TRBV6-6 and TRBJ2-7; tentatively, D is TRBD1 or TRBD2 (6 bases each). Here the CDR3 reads CASGGREQYF. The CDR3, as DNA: TGTGCCAGCGGGGGGCGAGAGCAGTACTTC.